This entry concerns a single TCR beta chain. This entry belongs to a study of T cells in Graves' hyperthyroidism and ophthalmopathy. The TCR beta CDR3 regions underwent amplification using RNA transcripts as the source. HTBI primers were used for first-round RT-PCR of the TCR CDR3. TCRdb reanalysed the multiplex PCR reads using MiXCR and keeps one entry per CDR3 protein. Among about 250,000 distinct CDR3 sequences listed, roughly 20% were seen once. There are 12 residues in the CDR3. The germline gives CDR1 MNHEY, CDR2 SMNVEV (reference sequence). Trimming stripped 6 bases from V and 3 bases from J, with 6 bases between.

The V and J genes are TRBV27 and TRBJ1-5, with D hard to call. This TCR was sampled from a man younger than 45 with Graves' ophthalmopathy. Sequenced input: blood. The DNA of the CDR3 is TGTGCCAGCAGGACATTCAATCAGCCCCAGCATTTT. Protein: CASRTFNQPQHF.